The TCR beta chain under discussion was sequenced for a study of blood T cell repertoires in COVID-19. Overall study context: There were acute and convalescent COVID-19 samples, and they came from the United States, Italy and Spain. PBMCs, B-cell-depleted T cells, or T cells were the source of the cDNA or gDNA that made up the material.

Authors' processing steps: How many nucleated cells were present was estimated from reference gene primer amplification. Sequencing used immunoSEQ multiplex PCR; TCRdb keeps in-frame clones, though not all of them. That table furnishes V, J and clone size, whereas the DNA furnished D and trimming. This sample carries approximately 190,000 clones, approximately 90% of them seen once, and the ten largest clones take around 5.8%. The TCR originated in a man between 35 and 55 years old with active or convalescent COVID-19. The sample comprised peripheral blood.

The CDR3 loop reads CASSSDRGSDGYTF. The CDR3 nucleotides are TGTGCCAGCAGCTCAGACAGGGGCTCGGATGGCTACACCTTC. The chain has TRBV11-2 and TRBJ1-2; 8 bases align to TRBD1. Per germline, CDR1 SGHAT and CDR2 FQNNGV. CDR3 length: 14 amino acids. V dropped 4 bases and J dropped 6; count of bases not matched to a gene: 7.